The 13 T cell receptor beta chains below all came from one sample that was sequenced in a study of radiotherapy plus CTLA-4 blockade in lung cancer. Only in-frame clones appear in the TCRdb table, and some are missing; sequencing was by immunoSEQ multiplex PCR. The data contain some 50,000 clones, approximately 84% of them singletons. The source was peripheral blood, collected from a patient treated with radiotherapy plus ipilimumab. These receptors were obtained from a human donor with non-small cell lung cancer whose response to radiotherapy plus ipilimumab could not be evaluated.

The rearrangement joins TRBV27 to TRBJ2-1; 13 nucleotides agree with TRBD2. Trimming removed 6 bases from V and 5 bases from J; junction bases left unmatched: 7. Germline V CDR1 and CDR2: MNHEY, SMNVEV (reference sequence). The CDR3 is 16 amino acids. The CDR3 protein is CASRRGTSGVNNEQFF. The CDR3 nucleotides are TGTGCCAGCAGGAGGGGGACTAGCGGGGTTAACAATGAGCAGTTCTTC.

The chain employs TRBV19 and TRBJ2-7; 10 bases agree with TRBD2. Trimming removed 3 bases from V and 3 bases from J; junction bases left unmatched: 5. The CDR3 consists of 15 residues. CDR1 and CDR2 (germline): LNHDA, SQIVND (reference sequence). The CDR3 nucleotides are TGTGCCAGTAGTATCTGGCTAGCGGGGGTCTACGAGCAGTACTTC. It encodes CASSIWLAGVYEQYF.

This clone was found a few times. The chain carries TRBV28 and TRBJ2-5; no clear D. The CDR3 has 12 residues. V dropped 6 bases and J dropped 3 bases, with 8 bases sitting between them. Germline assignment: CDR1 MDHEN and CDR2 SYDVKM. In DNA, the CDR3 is TGTGCCAGCAGGTCAGTCGAAGAGACCCAGTACTTC. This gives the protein CASRSVEETQYF.

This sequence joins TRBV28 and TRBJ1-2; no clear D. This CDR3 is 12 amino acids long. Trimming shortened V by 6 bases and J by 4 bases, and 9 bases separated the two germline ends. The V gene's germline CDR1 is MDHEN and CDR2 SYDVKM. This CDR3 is CASRDQVYGYTF. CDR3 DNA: TGTGCCAGCAGAGACCAGGTCTATGGCTACACCTTC.

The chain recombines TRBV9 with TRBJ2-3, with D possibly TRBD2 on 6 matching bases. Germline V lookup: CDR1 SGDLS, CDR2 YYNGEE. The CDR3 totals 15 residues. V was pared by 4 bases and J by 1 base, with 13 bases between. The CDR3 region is CASSRKTGGTDTQYF. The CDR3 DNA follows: TGTGCCAGCAGCCGAAAGACGGGAGGCACAGATACGCAGTATTTT. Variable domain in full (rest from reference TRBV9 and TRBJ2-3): DSGVTQTPKHLITATGQRVTLRCSPRSGDLSVYWYQQSLDQGLQFLIQYYNGEERAKGNILERFSAQQFPDLHSELNLSSLELGDSALYFCASSRKTGGTDTQYFGPGTRLTVL.

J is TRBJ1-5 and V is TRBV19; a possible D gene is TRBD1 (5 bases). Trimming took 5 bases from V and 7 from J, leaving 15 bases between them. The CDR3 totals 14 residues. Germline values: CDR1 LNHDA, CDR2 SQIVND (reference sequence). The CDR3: CASSPRGGWQPQHF. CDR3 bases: TGTGCCAGTAGTCCAAGGGGAGGGTGGCAGCCCCAGCATTTT.

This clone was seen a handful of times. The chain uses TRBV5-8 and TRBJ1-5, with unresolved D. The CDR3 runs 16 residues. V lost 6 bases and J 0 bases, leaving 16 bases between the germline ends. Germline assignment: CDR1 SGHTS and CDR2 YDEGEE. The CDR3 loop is CASNGRAAYSNQPQHF. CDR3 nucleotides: TGTGCCAGCAACGGGAGAGCCGCTTATAGCAATCAGCCCCAGCATTTT.

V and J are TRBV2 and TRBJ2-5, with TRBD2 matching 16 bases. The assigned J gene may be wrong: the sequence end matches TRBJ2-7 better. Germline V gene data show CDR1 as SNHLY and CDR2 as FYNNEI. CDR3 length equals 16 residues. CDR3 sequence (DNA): TGTGCCAGCAGTTCGGGACTAGCGGGAGGGGGTCGCGAGCAGTACTTC. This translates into CASSSGLAGGGREQYF.

The CDR3 DNA reads TGTGCCAGCAGTGATCGACAGGGGAGTGGCTACACCTTC. Protein product: CASSDRQGSGYTF. V usage is TRBV6-1 and J usage is TRBJ1-2, with TRBD1 identical over 8 bases. The J segment lost 7 bases and the V segment lost 3 bases, leaving 4 bases of the junction unmatched. CDR1 is MNHNS and CDR2 is SASEGT in the germline V gene. The CDR3 runs to 13 residues.

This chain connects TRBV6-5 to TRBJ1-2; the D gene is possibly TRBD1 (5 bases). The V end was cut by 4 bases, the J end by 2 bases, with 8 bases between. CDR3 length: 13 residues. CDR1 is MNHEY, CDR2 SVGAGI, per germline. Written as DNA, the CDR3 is TGTGCCAGCAGTTCAGCAGGGAACTATGGCTACACCTTC. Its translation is CASSSAGNYGYTF.

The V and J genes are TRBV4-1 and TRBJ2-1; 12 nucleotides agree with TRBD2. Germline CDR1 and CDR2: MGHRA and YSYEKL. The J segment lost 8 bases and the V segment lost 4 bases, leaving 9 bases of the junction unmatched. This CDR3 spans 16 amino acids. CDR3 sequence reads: CASSRQTSGSLDEQFF. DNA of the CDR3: TGCGCCAGCAGCCGACAGACTAGCGGGAGTCTGGATGAGCAGTTCTTC.

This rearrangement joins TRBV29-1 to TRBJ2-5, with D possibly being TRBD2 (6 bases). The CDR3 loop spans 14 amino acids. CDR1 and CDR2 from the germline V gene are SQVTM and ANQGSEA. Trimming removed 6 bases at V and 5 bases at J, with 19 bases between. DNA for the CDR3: TGCAGCGTGACGAAGGGAGGCTCCGGCGAGACCCAGTACTTC. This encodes CSVTKGGSGETQYF.

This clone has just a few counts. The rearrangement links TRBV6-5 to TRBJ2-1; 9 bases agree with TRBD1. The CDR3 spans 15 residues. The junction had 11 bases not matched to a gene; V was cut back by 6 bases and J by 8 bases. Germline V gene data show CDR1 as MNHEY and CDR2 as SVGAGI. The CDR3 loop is CASSPDRGLPDEQFF. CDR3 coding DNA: TGTGCCAGCAGCCCGGACAGGGGACTTCCCGATGAGCAGTTCTTC.